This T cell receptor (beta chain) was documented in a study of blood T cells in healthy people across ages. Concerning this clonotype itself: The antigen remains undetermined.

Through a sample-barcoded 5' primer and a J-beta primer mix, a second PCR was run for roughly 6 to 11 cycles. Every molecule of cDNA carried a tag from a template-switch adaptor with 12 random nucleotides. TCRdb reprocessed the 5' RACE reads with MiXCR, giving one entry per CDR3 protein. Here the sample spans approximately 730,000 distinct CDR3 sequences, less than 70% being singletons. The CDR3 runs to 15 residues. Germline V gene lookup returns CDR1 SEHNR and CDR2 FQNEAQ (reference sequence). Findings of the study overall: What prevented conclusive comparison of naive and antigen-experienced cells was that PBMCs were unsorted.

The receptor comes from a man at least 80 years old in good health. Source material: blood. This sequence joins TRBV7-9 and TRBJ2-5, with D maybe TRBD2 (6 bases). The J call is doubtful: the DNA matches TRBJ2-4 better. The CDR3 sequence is CASSFPEGAKNIQYF. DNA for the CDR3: TGTGCCAGCAGCTTCCCGGAGGGAGCCAAAAACATTCAGTACTTC.